These T cell receptor beta chains were read from a single sample in a study of T cell responses to AZD1222 COVID-19 vaccine. Here immunoSEQ multiplex PCR was the method, and the copy in TCRdb shows in-frame clones only, minus some. The sample has roughly 130,000 clones; approximately 90% are singletons. The specimen comprised peripheral blood, sampled on day 0 of AZD1222 vaccination. The origin of the receptors is an adult in good health. The CDR3 runs from the conserved cysteine through the conserved F or W. D genes are given only for firm matches. Expanded clones are given a class, and other clones once, few, many or no size at all.

clone size: NA; J gene: TRBJ2-1; V gene: TRBV3-1/TRBV3-2; CDR3 length: 16; D gene: TRBD2; CDR3 protein: CASSHNAPRGVDEQFF; CDR3 DNA: TGTGCCAGCAGCCATAACGCCCCGCGGGGGGTAGATGAGCAGTTCTTC
clone size: NA; J gene: TRBJ2-7; V gene: TRBV4-3; CDR3 length: 13; D gene: NA; CDR3 protein: CASSSRVSYEQYF; CDR3 DNA: TGCGCCAGCAGCTCCCGGGTCTCCTACGAGCAGTACTTC
clone size: NA; J gene: TRBJ1-2; V gene: TRBV6-5; CDR3 length: 13; D gene: NA; CDR3 protein: CASRPTGGYGYTF; CDR3 DNA: TGTGCCAGCAGACCTACAGGAGGCTATGGCTACACCTTC
clone size: NA; J gene: TRBJ1-1; V gene: TRBV4-3; CDR3 length: 17; D gene: NA; CDR3 protein: CASSQVLLVRVGTEAFF; CDR3 DNA: TGCGCCAGCAGCCAAGTCCTATTAGTTCGGGTCGGCACTGAAGCTTTCTTT
clone size: NA; J gene: TRBJ2-1; V gene: TRBV7-2; CDR3 length: 15; D gene: NA; CDR3 protein: CASSLRGALYNEQFF; CDR3 DNA: TGTGCCAGCAGCTTAAGGGGGGCCCTTTACAATGAGCAGTTCTTC
clone size: NA; J gene: TRBJ1-3; V gene: TRBV18; CDR3 length: 17; D gene: TRBD1; CDR3 protein: CASSPPGQGALGNTIYF; CDR3 DNA: TGTGCCAGCTCACCACCGGGGCAGGGGGCGCTTGGAAACACCATATATTTT
clone size: NA; J gene: TRBJ1-1; V gene: TRBV12-3/TRBV12-4; CDR3 length: 13; D gene: NA; CDR3 protein: CASSSDSLFEAFF; CDR3 DNA: TGTGCCAGCAGCTCCGACAGCCTCTTCGAGGCTTTCTTT
clone size: NA; J gene: TRBJ2-7; V gene: TRBV27; CDR3 length: 14; D gene: TRBD1; CDR3 protein: CASSQGQGLYEQYF; CDR3 DNA: TGTGCCAGCAGCCAGGGACAGGGACTCTACGAGCAGTACTTC
clone size: NA; J gene: TRBJ1-2; V gene: TRBV27; CDR3 length: 13; D gene: NA; CDR3 protein: CASTVAPKHGYTF; CDR3 DNA: TGTGCCAGCACTGTCGCTCCAAAGCATGGCTACACCTTC
clone size: NA; J gene: TRBJ2-7; V gene: TRBV5-8; CDR3 length: 12; D gene: NA; CDR3 protein: CASSFYSYEQYF; CDR3 DNA: TGTGCCAGCAGCTTTTACAGCTACGAGCAGTACTTC
clone size: NA; J gene: TRBJ2-5; V gene: TRBV5-1; CDR3 length: 14; D gene: NA; CDR3 protein: CASSPVGPGETQYF; CDR3 DNA: TGCGCCAGCAGCCCCGTGGGCCCCGGAGAGACCCAGTACTTC
clone size: NA; J gene: TRBJ1-2; V gene: TRBV7-2; CDR3 length: 14; D gene: TRBD1; CDR3 protein: CASTTQQGNYGYTF; CDR3 DNA: TGTGCCAGCACGACTCAACAGGGGAACTATGGCTACACCTTC
clone size: NA; J gene: TRBJ1-1; V gene: TRBV7-2; CDR3 length: 14; D gene: NA; CDR3 protein: CASSPPGWGTEAFF; CDR3 DNA: TGTGCCAGCAGCCCGCCCGGGTGGGGCACTGAAGCTTTCTTT
clone size: NA; J gene: TRBJ1-4; V gene: TRBV9; CDR3 length: 14; D gene: NA; CDR3 protein: CASSPGQYNEKLFF; CDR3 DNA: TGTGCCAGCAGCCCGGGACAATATAATGAAAAACTGTTTTTT
clone size: once; J gene: TRBJ2-7; V gene: TRBV27; CDR3 length: 12; D gene: TRBD2; CDR3 protein: CASSRGGSEQYF; CDR3 DNA: TGTGCCAGCAGTCGCGGGGGGAGCGAGCAGTACTTC
clone size: NA; J gene: TRBJ2-7; V gene: TRBV7-3; CDR3 length: 16; D gene: TRBD1; CDR3 protein: CASSLGPGQPSYEQYF; CDR3 DNA: TGTGCCAGCAGCTTAGGACCGGGACAGCCCTCCTACGAGCAGTACTTC
clone size: NA; J gene: TRBJ2-7; V gene: TRBV11-3; CDR3 length: 15; D gene: TRBD1; CDR3 protein: CASTLVGQGTHEQYF; CDR3 DNA: TGTGCCAGCACCCTGGTGGGACAGGGGACCCACGAGCAGTACTTC
clone size: NA; J gene: TRBJ2-7; V gene: TRBV19; CDR3 length: 13; D gene: TRBD2; CDR3 protein: CASSLAGGYEQYF; CDR3 DNA: TGTGCCAGTAGTCTAGCGGGAGGCTACGAGCAGTACTTC
clone size: NA; J gene: TRBJ1-3; V gene: TRBV28; CDR3 length: 13; D gene: NA; CDR3 protein: CASSQGGGNTIYF; CDR3 DNA: TGTGCCAGCAGCCAAGGCGGTGGAAACACCATATATTTT
clone size: NA; J gene: TRBJ2-2; V gene: TRBV5-3; CDR3 length: 15; D gene: NA; CDR3 protein: CARSLVPRSTGELFF; CDR3 DNA: TGTGCCAGAAGCTTGGTCCCCAGGAGCACCGGGGAGCTGTTTTTT
clone size: NA; J gene: TRBJ1-5; V gene: TRBV28; CDR3 length: 16; D gene: NA; CDR3 protein: CASSPHIAKGNQPQHF; CDR3 DNA: TGTGCCAGCAGTCCCCACATAGCAAAAGGCAATCAGCCCCAGCATTTT
clone size: NA; J gene: TRBJ2-5; V gene: TRBV28; CDR3 length: 14; D gene: TRBD1; CDR3 protein: CASSWDRVGETQYF; CDR3 DNA: TGTGCCAGCAGTTGGGACAGGGTCGGAGAGACCCAGTACTTC
clone size: NA; J gene: TRBJ2-5; V gene: TRBV2; CDR3 length: 12; D gene: NA; CDR3 protein: CASSLPLETQYF; CDR3 DNA: TGTGCCAGCAGCCTACCGCTAGAGACCCAGTACTTC
clone size: NA; J gene: TRBJ2-6; V gene: TRBV2; CDR3 length: 14; D gene: NA; CDR3 protein: CASSVEAGANVLTF; CDR3 DNA: TGTGCCAGCAGTGTGGAAGCTGGGGCCAACGTCCTGACTTTC
clone size: NA; J gene: TRBJ1-4; V gene: TRBV6-5; CDR3 length: 13; D gene: NA; CDR3 protein: CASSILLGGRVFF; CDR3 DNA: TGTGCCAGCAGTATTCTACTAGGGGGGCGGGTGTTTTTT
clone size: NA; J gene: TRBJ1-4; V gene: TRBV10-3; CDR3 length: 13; D gene: NA; CDR3 protein: CAISVVRNEKLFF; CDR3 DNA: TGTGCCATCAGTGTGGTGAGGAATGAAAAACTGTTTTTT
clone size: NA; J gene: TRBJ1-4; V gene: TRBV2; CDR3 length: 16; D gene: TRBD1; CDR3 protein: CASIVNLRGLGEKLFF; CDR3 DNA: TGTGCCAGCATTGTTAACCTCAGGGGGCTGGGAGAAAAACTGTTTTTT
clone size: NA; J gene: TRBJ1-6; V gene: TRBV5-1; CDR3 length: 15; D gene: NA; CDR3 protein: CASSLARGMDSPLHF; CDR3 DNA: TGCGCCAGCAGCTTGGCCAGGGGTATGGATTCACCCCTCCACTTT
clone size: NA; J gene: TRBJ2-7; V gene: TRBV2; CDR3 length: 13; D gene: NA; CDR3 protein: CASSRQGSYEQYF; CDR3 DNA: TGTGCCAGCTCTAGGCAGGGTTCCTACGAGCAGTACTTC
clone size: NA; J gene: TRBJ1-6; V gene: TRBV9; CDR3 length: 14; D gene: TRBD1; CDR3 protein: CASSGDRAGAALHF; CDR3 DNA: TGTGCCAGCAGCGGGGACAGGGCTGGGGCGGCCCTCCACTTT
clone size: NA; J gene: TRBJ2-3; V gene: TRBV5-6; CDR3 length: 12; D gene: NA; CDR3 protein: CASSWQGDTQYF; CDR3 DNA: TGTGCCAGCAGCTGGCAGGGAGATACGCAGTATTTT
clone size: NA; J gene: TRBJ2-3; V gene: TRBV18; CDR3 length: 17; D gene: TRBD1; CDR3 protein: CASSPSRDRGSTDTQYF; CDR3 DNA: TGTGCCAGCTCACCGTCCCGGGACAGGGGAAGCACAGATACGCAGTATTTT
clone size: NA; J gene: TRBJ1-4; V gene: TRBV29-1; CDR3 length: 12; D gene: TRBD1; CDR3 protein: CSIRDRGEKLFF; CDR3 DNA: TGCAGCATCCGGGACAGGGGTGAAAAACTGTTTTTT
clone size: NA; J gene: TRBJ2-1; V gene: TRBV10-3; CDR3 length: 14; D gene: TRBD2; CDR3 protein: CAISAAGAGGEQFF; CDR3 DNA: TGTGCCATCAGTGCAGCGGGAGCGGGAGGCGAGCAGTTCTTC
clone size: NA; J gene: TRBJ1-2; V gene: TRBV30; CDR3 length: 15; D gene: NA; CDR3 protein: CAWSFRGSGNYGYTF; CDR3 DNA: TGTGCCTGGAGTTTTAGAGGGTCTGGTAACTATGGCTACACCTTC
clone size: NA; J gene: TRBJ2-7; V gene: TRBV11-2; CDR3 length: 18; D gene: TRBD2; CDR3 protein: CASSLGVGLAGGSYEQYF; CDR3 DNA: TGTGCCAGCAGCTTAGGTGTCGGACTAGCGGGAGGCTCCTACGAGCAGTACTTC
clone size: NA; J gene: TRBJ1-2; V gene: TRBV7-9; CDR3 length: 12; D gene: TRBD1; CDR3 protein: CASLRTGQGYTF; CDR3 DNA: TGTGCCAGCTTGAGGACAGGGCAAGGCTACACCTTC
clone size: NA; J gene: TRBJ1-2; V gene: TRBV5-1; CDR3 length: 13; D gene: NA; CDR3 protein: CASRDSTPGGYTF; CDR3 DNA: TGCGCCAGCAGGGACAGCACTCCCGGGGGCTACACCTTC
clone size: NA; J gene: TRBJ1-5; V gene: TRBV5-6; CDR3 length: 16; D gene: NA; CDR3 protein: CASSRRGVAPNQPQHF; CDR3 DNA: TGTGCCAGCAGCCGGCGGGGGGTTGCCCCAAATCAGCCCCAGCATTTT
clone size: NA; J gene: TRBJ1-1; V gene: TRBV6-4; CDR3 length: 15; D gene: NA; CDR3 protein: CASSDSTVVNTEAFF; CDR3 DNA: TGTGCCAGCAGTGACTCGACGGTCGTGAACACTGAAGCTTTCTTT
clone size: NA; J gene: TRBJ2-7; V gene: TRBV7-2; CDR3 length: 15; D gene: NA; CDR3 protein: CASSLEPGHVYEQYF; CDR3 DNA: TGTGCCAGCAGCTTAGAACCGGGACACGTATACGAGCAGTACTTC
clone size: NA; J gene: TRBJ2-7; V gene: TRBV4-1; CDR3 length: 15; D gene: NA; CDR3 protein: CASSQQAGSSYEQYF; CDR3 DNA: TGCGCCAGCAGCCAACAGGCAGGGAGCTCCTACGAGCAGTACTTC